These 27 T cell receptor beta chains share one sample of origin, sequenced in a study of T cell responses to AZD1222 COVID-19 vaccine (TCRdb year 2021). Library generation was performed with the immunoSEQ multiplex PCR assay. The source is immuneACCESS, and TCRdb retained only in-frame sequences with V and J called. Part of the clones is not carried over; for the studies checked, unresolved V genes explain less than half of this, and the remainder is unexplained. The table for this sample lists about 160,000 clones; 70% to 90% of them were counted only once. Roughly 4.3% of the sample comes from the top ten. The label giving this sample's time point can be read as: about 28 days (+/-7) after the second vaccine dose. The input for sequencing was peripheral blood, taken 28 days after the second AZD1222 dose. These TCRs come from an adult who received the AZD1222 COVID-19 vaccine.

The genes are TRBV9 and TRBJ1-1, with D possibly TRBD1 on 5 matching bases. The CDR3 totals 12 residues. V lost 5 bases to trimming and J lost 7 bases, with 12 bases between them. Germline V gene sequence: CDR1 SGDLS, CDR2 YYNGEE. For the CDR3, the DNA is TGTGCCAGCAGTGACAGCGCGCATGAAGCTTTCTTT. This sequence encodes CASSDSAHEAFF.

V and J are TRBV19 and TRBJ1-5, with D uncertain. The ends were cut back, 4 bases at V and 5 bases at J, with 9 bases in the middle. The CDR3 covers 13 residues. Germline V CDR1 and CDR2: LNHDA, SQIVND (reference sequence). CDR3 bases: TGTGCCAGTAGTAAGGGTCGTGATCAGCCCCAGCATTTT. It is translated as CASSKGRDQPQHF.

The chain couples TRBV30 to TRBJ1-1; D possibly corresponds to TRBD1 (6 bases). Trimming pared 5 bases from V and 3 bases from J, leaving 10 bases between. Germline loops: CDR1 GTSNPN, CDR2 SVGIG (reference sequence). CDR3 length equals 12 residues. This CDR3 reads CAWRRGDTEAFF. For the CDR3, the DNA is TGTGCCTGGCGCAGGGGAGACACTGAAGCTTTCTTT.

This clone was counted a few times. The chain employs TRBV4-3 and TRBJ1-2; possible D gene TRBD1, 6 bases. Per the germline V gene, CDR1 is LGHNA and CDR2 is YSLEER. The CDR3 consists of 15 residues. Trimming stripped 3 bases from V and 2 bases from J, with 13 bases between. CDR3 residues: CASSQQHRENYGYTF. The CDR3 coding sequence is TGCGCCAGCAGCCAGCAGCACAGGGAAAACTATGGCTACACCTTC.

The chain is built from TRBV7-8 and TRBJ1-4; D might be TRBD1 (5 bases). There are 15 residues in the CDR3. Germline V CDR1 and CDR2: SGHVS, FQNEAQ. The V and J ends lost 7 bases and 3 bases respectively, with 15 bases between them. The CDR3 sequence: CASIEQEAPNEKLFF. CDR3 bases: TGTGCCAGCATAGAACAGGAAGCTCCTAATGAAAAACTGTTTTTT.

The V gene is TRBV27, the J gene TRBJ2-7, with D perhaps matching TRBD2 (6 bases). There are 15 residues in the CDR3. CDR1 is MNHEY and CDR2 is SMNVEV in the germline V gene (reference sequence). V was clipped by 5 bases and J by 4 bases, with 18 bases between them. CDR3 nucleotides: TGTGCCAGCAGTAATCGGGGGAAGGGGCGATACGAGCAGTACTTC. It translates to CASSNRGKGRYEQYF.

V is TRBV25-1 and J is TRBJ2-1; D unresolved. The V end lost 4 bases, the J end lost 3 bases, and 7 bases lay between the germline ends. The CDR3 covers 13 residues. Germline CDR1 reads MGHDK; CDR2 reads SYGVNS. The CDR3 loop reads CASSGPGYNEQFF. The CDR3 nucleotides are TGTGCCAGCAGTGGACCGGGCTACAATGAGCAGTTCTTC.

The chain couples TRBV19 to TRBJ2-5, with 9 bases aligning to TRBD1. CDR3 length equals 18 residues. V was clipped by 3 bases and J by 1 base; unmatched bases: 12. Germline V gene sequence: CDR1 LNHDA, CDR2 SQIVND (reference sequence). This chain's CDR3 is CASSMRTGDGVAQETQYF. In nucleotides, the CDR3 is TGTGCCAGTAGTATGAGGACAGGGGACGGGGTTGCCCAAGAGACCCAGTACTTC.

The V call is TRBV6-2 or TRBV6-3, the J call TRBJ1-1; D remains ambiguous. This CDR3 region has 13 residues. V was pared by 6 bases and J by 1 base, with 9 bases between. Germline V lookup: CDR1 MNHEY, CDR2 SVGEGT. In DNA form, the CDR3 reads TGTGCCAGCAGCCGAGGCGGGAACACTGAAGCTTTCTTT. The encoded protein is CASSRGGNTEAFF.

In the case of this clone: Its ends do not fully match the called genes, so a read error is possible. The CDR3 here is CATRIGDGVFFF. The CDR3 nucleotides read TGTGCCACCAGGATAGGGGACGGAGTATTTTTTTTT. V gene TRBV27 combines with J gene TRBJ1-5; a weak D match, TRBD1 (5 bases). The CDR3 spans 12 residues. Per germline, CDR1 MNHEY and CDR2 SMNVEV (reference sequence).

The chain recombines TRBV4-1 with TRBJ1-1; D unclear. Trimming pared 3 bases from V and 3 bases from J, leaving 14 bases between. In germline, CDR1 is MGHRA, CDR2 YSYEKL. This CDR3 has 15 amino acids. CDR3 DNA sequence: TGCGCCAGCAGCCATTCTCCCAAACGGGACACTGAAGCTTTCTTT. It yields the protein CASSHSPKRDTEAFF.

V gene TRBV5-4 combines with J gene TRBJ1-1; 7 bases line up with TRBD1. Per the germline V gene, CDR1 is SGHNT and CDR2 is YYREEE (reference sequence). Trimming cost V 3 bases and J 1 base; bases outside gene matches: 9. CDR3 length: 16 residues. The CDR3 sequence: CASSSNARGRNTEAFF. The CDR3 DNA sequence: TGTGCCAGCAGCTCCAATGCCAGGGGGAGGAACACTGAAGCTTTCTTT.

The genes are TRBV7-2 and TRBJ2-7; a weak D match, TRBD1 (6 bases). Germline loops: CDR1 SGHTA, CDR2 FQGNSA. The V gene lost 5 bases and the J gene lost 6 bases, with 17 bases spanning the gap. The CDR3 spans 14 residues. The CDR3 region is CASSVTGSSLEQYF. The DNA of the CDR3 is TGTGCCAGCAGCGTGACAGGATCTTCCCTCGAGCAGTACTTC.

The chain has TRBV6-1 and TRBJ2-7, with 7 positions matching TRBD1. Germline V lookup: CDR1 MNHNS, CDR2 SASEGT. V gave up 5 bases and J gave up 1 base; unmatched junction bases: 8. The CDR3 is 15 residues long. DNA for the CDR3: TGTGCCAGCAGTTCACAGGGGTTGGAGTCCTACGAGCAGTACTTC. This translates into CASSSQGLESYEQYF.

The V call is TRBV10-1, the J call TRBJ1-5; TRBD1 might be the D (6 bases). Germline CDR1 is WNHNN and CDR2 is SYGVQD (reference sequence). The CDR3 runs to 17 residues. V lost 0 bases and J lost 3, with 15 bases in between. CDR3 nucleotides: TGCGCCAGCAGTGAGTCGCGCCAGGGGTCGTCCAATCAGCCCCAGCATTTT. Translated, it gives CASSESRQGSSNQPQHF.

CDR3 in DNA: TGTGCCAGCAGCCCCAGCCGGGCGGGGGCCGTATGGGGGGAGCTGTTTTTT. Amino acids: CASSPSRAGAVWGELFF. The chain uses TRBV7-8 and TRBJ2-2; TRBD2 might be the D (7 bases). Trimming shortened V by 5 bases and J by 8 bases, and 24 bases separated the two germline ends. This CDR3 has 17 amino acids. The germline CDR1 and CDR2 sequences are SGHVS and FQNEAQ.

The chain links TRBV7-9 to TRBJ2-1, with 9 bases lining up with TRBD2. There are 15 residues in the CDR3. V was clipped by 6 bases and J by 4 bases; unmatched bases: 7. Germline V lookup: CDR1 SEHNR, CDR2 FQNEAQ (reference sequence). CDR3 nucleotides: TGTGCCAGCAGTCTGACTAGCGGCCCATACAATGAGCAGTTCTTC. This translates into CASSLTSGPYNEQFF.

The chain carries TRBV20-1 and TRBJ2-7, with 7 bases that match TRBD2. This CDR3 is 14 amino acids long. Germline lookup yields CDR1 DFQATT and CDR2 SNEGSKA (reference sequence). Trimming removed 3 bases from V and 3 bases from J; junction bases left unmatched: 8. The CDR3 protein is CSASPSGNRYEQYF. CDR3 nucleotide sequence: TGCAGTGCTAGTCCTAGCGGTAACCGCTACGAGCAGTACTTC.

As for this clone: A junction end diverges from the germline sequence, so it may reflect a read error. CDR3 nucleotide sequence: TGTGCCTGGACTCCCTACAGCAGTGAGGCCTACGGGCAGTACTTC. This gives the protein CAWTPYSSEAYGQYF. The chain joins TRBV30 to TRBJ2-7; D not resolved. The CDR3 has 15 residues. Germline-derived CDR1 and CDR2 are GTSNPN and SVGIG (reference sequence).

This clone was detected a few times. The chain is built from TRBV3-1 (or the pseudogene TRBV3-2) and TRBJ2-7; 8 nucleotides line up with TRBD2. The length of the CDR3 is 15 residues. Germline assignment: CDR1 LGHDT and CDR2 YNNKEL (reference sequence). The ends lost 1 base at V and 2 bases at J; junction bases unmatched: 4. The CDR3 protein is CASSQASGGPYEQYF. CDR3 DNA sequence: TGTGCCAGCAGCCAAGCCAGCGGGGGACCCTACGAGCAGTACTTC.

This rearrangement joins TRBV5-1 to TRBJ2-2, with 9 nucleotides matching TRBD1. Germline loops: CDR1 SGHRS, CDR2 YFSETQ. J gave up 6 bases and V 0 bases, and 6 bases lay outside the gene matches. CDR3 length equals 16 residues. The CDR3 here is CASSLGLGTGPGELFF. CDR3 DNA sequence: TGCGCCAGCAGCTTGGGTCTGGGGACAGGGCCCGGGGAGCTGTTTTTT.

V gene TRBV18 combines with J gene TRBJ2-3; no reliable D call. V dropped 3 bases and J dropped 5 bases, with 21 bases sitting between them. This CDR3 is 17 amino acids long. CDR1 and CDR2 from the germline V gene are KGHSH and LQKENI. The CDR3 DNA follows: TGTGCCAGCTCACCCCTAACCGGGCTTTCAGTAAGAGATACGCAGTATTTT. This translates into CASSPLTGLSVRDTQYF.

This sequence joins TRBV27 and TRBJ1-1; 7 nucleotides line up with TRBD1. CDR3 length: 13 amino acids. Germline CDR1 MNHEY, CDR2 SMNVEV (reference sequence). V was pared by 3 bases and J by 5 bases, with 3 bases of the junction left unmatched. The CDR3 nucleotides are TGTGCCAGCAGTTTGTCAGGGGGGACTGAAGCTTTCTTT. Amino acids: CASSLSGGTEAFF.

The rearrangement links TRBV20-1 to TRBJ1-2, with D unresolved. Germline V gene lookup returns CDR1 DFQATT and CDR2 SNEGSKA (reference sequence). CDR3 length: 10 residues. CDR3 sequence: CTAVGDGYTF. CDR3 DNA sequence: TGCACCGCGGTCGGCGATGGCTACACCTTC.

The chain carries TRBV3-1 (or the pseudogene TRBV3-2) and TRBJ1-2; 8 bases line up with TRBD1. V gave up 4 bases and J gave up 4 bases; unmatched junction bases: 8. The CDR3 is 15 residues long. Germline V gene data show CDR1 as LGHDT and CDR2 as YNNKEL (reference sequence). CDR3 in DNA: TGTGCCAGCAGCCCGTCGGACAGGGAGATCTATGGCTACACCTTC. As protein: CASSPSDREIYGYTF.

Of note for this clone: The sample carries other DNA sequences with the same CDR3. This chain uses TRBV3-1 (or the pseudogene TRBV3-2) with TRBJ2-7, with D unclear. The CDR3 loop spans 12 amino acids. Germline V CDR1 and CDR2: LGHDT, YNNKEL (reference sequence). Deletions cut 0 bases from V and 6 bases from J, with 6 bases between. DNA of the CDR3: TGTGCCAGCAGCCAAGAAGGTCGCGAGCAGTACTTC. Its protein product is CASSQEGREQYF.

CDR3 amino acids: CASSYGATTITDTQYF. CDR3 nucleotides: TGTGCCAGCAGTTACGGAGCGACAACGATCACAGATACGCAGTATTTT. The V and J genes are TRBV6-5 and TRBJ2-3; no reliable D call. This CDR3 has 16 amino acids. Germline V gives CDR1 MNHEY, CDR2 SVGAGI. V was cut by 2 bases and J by 2 bases, with 14 bases left in between.